A selection of T cell receptor beta chains follows, all from one sample in a study of OX40 agonist ivuxolimab in advanced cancers. Method: immunoSEQ multiplex PCR; TCRdb's copy keeps in-frame clones and lacks some. Of about 45,000 clones in the sample, about nine tenths were seen once. This sample comprised CD4+ or CD8+ T cells sorted from blood, obtained in a trial of the OX40 agonist ivuxolimab. The source of these receptors is an adult with an advanced solid tumor such as melanoma, head and neck, liver or kidney cancer. Each CDR3 is given with its conserved first and last residue. Each record gives: clone size, D gene, J gene, V gene, CDR3 DNA, CDR3 protein. The D gene is left open where the match is weak. Rows give clone size only sometimes, using once, few, many, or a class for an expanded clone.

clone size: -
D gene: TRBD2
J gene: TRBJ2-5
V gene: TRBV2
CDR3 DNA: TGTGCCAGCAGGGTTAGCGGGATCCAAGAGACCCAGTACTTC
CDR3 protein: CASRVSGIQETQYF

clone size: -
D gene: TRBD2
J gene: TRBJ2-1
V gene: TRBV6-6
CDR3 DNA: TGTGCCAGCAGTTACTCGGTAGCGGGAGACCATGAGCAGTTCTTC
CDR3 protein: CASSYSVAGDHEQFF

clone size: -
D gene: TRBD2
J gene: TRBJ2-3
V gene: TRBV4-1
CDR3 DNA: TGCGCCAGCAGCCCCGCCCCTAGCGGCGGCACAGATACGCAGTATTTT
CDR3 protein: CASSPAPSGGTDTQYF

clone size: -
D gene: TRBD1
J gene: TRBJ1-1
V gene: TRBV18
CDR3 DNA: TGTGCCAGCTCACCTGGACAGGGCGTTGAAGCTTTCTTT
CDR3 protein: CASSPGQGVEAFF

clone size: -
D gene: -
J gene: TRBJ1-5
V gene: TRBV11-2
CDR3 DNA: TGTGCCAGCAGCTTAGGTCAGAATCAGCCCCAGCATTTT
CDR3 protein: CASSLGQNQPQHF

clone size: -
D gene: -
J gene: TRBJ2-1
V gene: TRBV9
CDR3 DNA: TGTGCCAGCAGCCCTCGTCCCCTCCCTGGGACCAAGAATGAGCAGTTCTTC
CDR3 protein: CASSPRPLPGTKNEQFF

clone size: few
D gene: -
J gene: TRBJ1-1
V gene: TRBV27
CDR3 DNA: TGTGCCAGCAGTTTACTTACAGGGAACACTGAAGCTTTCTTT
CDR3 protein: CASSLLTGNTEAFF

clone size: -
D gene: -
J gene: TRBJ2-1
V gene: TRBV14
CDR3 DNA: TGTGCCAGCAGCCAAGTGGCGGGGTCCTACAATGAGCAGTTCTTC
CDR3 protein: CASSQVAGSYNEQFF

clone size: -
D gene: -
J gene: TRBJ2-1
V gene: TRBV7-6
CDR3 DNA: TGTGCCAGCGGGCCCTACAATGAGCAGTTCTTC
CDR3 protein: CASGPYNEQFF

clone size: -
D gene: -
J gene: TRBJ2-7
V gene: TRBV11-2
CDR3 DNA: TGTGCCAGCAGCTTAAGACTAGTTGGTAACTACGAGCAGTACTTC
CDR3 protein: CASSLRLVGNYEQYF

clone size: -
D gene: TRBD2
J gene: TRBJ2-5
V gene: TRBV7-6
CDR3 DNA: TGTGCCAGCAGCTTTAGCGGGGGGGGAGAGACCCAGTACTTC
CDR3 protein: CASSFSGGGETQYF

clone size: -
D gene: -
J gene: TRBJ2-7
V gene: TRBV6-5
CDR3 DNA: TGTGCCAGCAGTCCGTTTTTGGGACGGTGGCAGTACTTC
CDR3 protein: CASSPFLGRWQYF

clone size: once
D gene: -
J gene: TRBJ1-1
V gene: TRBV6-1
CDR3 DNA: TGTGCCAGCAGGGCGTTGAACACTGAAGCTTTCTTT
CDR3 protein: CASRALNTEAFF

clone size: few
D gene: -
J gene: TRBJ2-7
V gene: TRBV30
CDR3 DNA: TGTGCCTGGAGTGTCGGCAGGGGCTACGAGCAGTACTTC
CDR3 protein: CAWSVGRGYEQYF

clone size: -
D gene: TRBD2
J gene: TRBJ2-1
V gene: TRBV9
CDR3 DNA: TGTGCCAGCAGCGTAGGCGGTAGCGGGAGCGGCAATGAGCAGTTCTTC
CDR3 protein: CASSVGGSGSGNEQFF

clone size: once
D gene: TRBD2
J gene: TRBJ2-5
V gene: TRBV28
CDR3 DNA: TGTGCCAGCAGTCGAACTAGCGGGGAGACCCAGTACTTC
CDR3 protein: CASSRTSGETQYF

clone size: -
D gene: TRBD1
J gene: TRBJ2-2
V gene: TRBV7-8
CDR3 DNA: TGTGCCAGCAGCTTAGCCCCACGACAGGGGGCACGCACCGGGGAGCTGTTTTTT
CDR3 protein: CASSLAPRQGARTGELFF